The T cell receptor beta chain described here comes from a study of Ad26.COV2.S vaccination and SARS-CoV-2 variants. Study results and limitations: Spike-specific responses of CD8+ and CD4+ T cells were reported to display substantial breadth after vaccination.

The CDR3 is 14 residues long. Germline V lookup: CDR1 MNHNS, CDR2 SASEGT. Trimming cost V 2 bases and J 2 bases, with 9 bases left between them. Regarding treatment: 15 to 20 received Ad26.COV2.S at low or high dose, single or two shots; roughly 5 received placebo; per-sample allocation not given. Sampling occurred on day 63 after the first vaccine or placebo injection. Worth noting for this clone: Its antigen remains unknown.

The method was immunoSEQ multiplex PCR; TCRdb's version includes in-frame clones alone and lacks a portion of them. This sample has about 220,000 clones; 70% to 90% occur once, and the top ten carry about 11%. The material was peripheral blood, obtained in a trial of Ad26.COV2.S vaccine versus placebo. The rearrangement uses TRBV6-1 and TRBJ1-1; D unresolved. The sequence was collected from a person between 18 and 60 years old who received the Ad26.COV2.S COVID-19 vaccine or a placebo. CDR3 region: CASSELWGNTEAFF. DNA of the CDR3: TGTGCCAGCAGTGAATTGTGGGGAAACACTGAAGCTTTCTTT.